What follows is one TCR beta chain and its context. No antigen is known for it. The source of the sample is a study of CD4+ T cells in melanoma. Study-level points and caveats: Reportedly, melanoma neoantigen-specific CD4+ T cells showed varied differentiation states. CD8+ T cell, macrophage and B cell function reportedly correlated with neoantigen-specific CD4+ T cells.

Measured with immunoSEQ multiplex PCR; TCRdb has only the in-frame clones, and not every one. Among 40,000 to 50,000 clones, approximately 92% were seen once, and the ten largest hold about 11%. Sequenced input: peripheral blood. The clonotype originates from a human donor with melanoma.

The CDR3 loop is CASVGQPTEQYF. The CDR3 DNA reads TGTGCCAGCGTTGGACAGCCTACGGAGCAGTACTTC. This chain joins TRBV2 and TRBJ2-7; weak D call: TRBD1 (6 bases). There are 12 residues in the CDR3. Trimming took 8 bases from V and 7 from J, leaving 15 bases between them. Germline V gene lookup returns CDR1 SNHLY and CDR2 FYNNEI.